The rows below give T cell receptor beta chains drawn from one sample of a study of blood T cell repertoires in COVID-19. The method was immunoSEQ multiplex PCR; TCRdb's version includes in-frame clones alone and lacks a portion of them. This sample has about 160,000 clones, with 93% found just once. The specimen sequenced was peripheral blood. The receptors were gathered from a woman aged 55-69 years with COVID-19, enrolled during active disease. Both conserved end residues are part of each CDR3. The D gene is left open where the match is weak. Only some rows state a clone size, as once, few, many or a class for expanded clones.

J gene | clone size | V gene | D gene | CDR3 protein | CDR3 DNA
TRBJ1-1 | - | TRBV6-1 | - | CASSDLRRAGVAFF | TGTGCCAGCAGTGACCTTAGGCGGGCGGGAGTAGCTTTCTTT
TRBJ2-1 | - | TRBV5-8 | - | CASSFLSRDNEQFF | TGTGCCAGCAGCTTCTTATCCAGGGACAATGAGCAGTTCTTC
TRBJ1-1 | - | TRBV5-1 | - | CASSLHLGADTEAFF | TGCGCCAGCAGCTTGCATCTAGGGGCGGACACTGAAGCTTTCTTT
TRBJ2-1 | - | TRBV7-9 | TRBD2 | CASTLRTSGYNEQFF | TGTGCCAGCACCTTAAGGACTAGCGGGTACAATGAGCAGTTCTTC
TRBJ1-2 | - | TRBV12-3/TRBV12-4 | - | CASSSTGFYGYTF | TGTGCCAGCAGTTCGACAGGATTCTATGGCTACACCTTC
TRBJ2-5 | once | TRBV7-3 | - | CASSLGHGETQYF | TGTGCCAGCAGCTTAGGCCACGGGGAGACCCAGTACTTC
TRBJ1-1 | - | TRBV12-3/TRBV12-4 | - | CASTTPNTEAFF | TGTGCCAGCACAACTCCGAACACTGAAGCTTTCTTT
TRBJ1-5 | - | TRBV19 | - | CVQTDDSNQPQHF | TGTGTCCAGACAGATGATAGCAATCAGCCCCAGCATTTT
TRBJ2-7 | - | TRBV7-8 | TRBD1 | CASSKGTGAYYEQYF | TGTGCCAGCAGCAAAGGAACAGGGGCTTACTACGAGCAGTACTTC
TRBJ1-4 | once | TRBV11-2 | TRBD1 | CASSFGTGINEKLFF | TGTGCCAGCAGCTTCGGGACAGGGATTAATGAAAAACTGTTTTTT
TRBJ2-3 | - | TRBV29-1 | TRBD1 | CSVGQGSTDTQYF | TGCAGCGTTGGACAGGGGAGCACAGATACGCAGTATTTT
TRBJ2-5 | - | TRBV19 | TRBD2 | CASTKAGGYQETQYF | TGTGCCAGTACTAAAGCGGGGGGGTACCAAGAGACCCAGTACTTC
TRBJ2-3 | - | TRBV5-1 | TRBD2 | CASSLNPSGGQGDTQYF | TGCGCCAGCAGCTTGAACCCTAGCGGGGGGCAGGGAGATACGCAGTATTTT
TRBJ2-1 | - | TRBV19 | - | CASSPRGYNEQFF | TGTGCCAGTAGCCCCCGGGGCTACAATGAGCAGTTCTTC
TRBJ1-1 | - | TRBV5-1 | TRBD1 | CASSFGQENTEAFF | TGCGCCAGCAGCTTTGGACAGGAGAACACTGAAGCTTTCTTT
TRBJ2-1 | - | TRBV9 | TRBD2 | CASSAGTSAYNEQFF | TGTGCCAGCAGCGCCGGGACTAGCGCTTACAATGAGCAGTTCTTC
TRBJ2-7 | once | TRBV12-3/TRBV12-4 | - | CASSYEGSYEQYF | TGTGCCAGCAGTTACGAGGGCTCCTACGAGCAGTACTTC
TRBJ2-7 | - | TRBV5-1 | - | CASSLAQSPYEQYF | TGCGCCAGCAGCTTGGCACAGTCCCCCTACGAGCAGTACTTC
TRBJ1-5 | - | TRBV6-2/TRBV6-3 | TRBD1 | CASSYLGTGGNQPQHF | TGTGCCAGCAGTTACCTTGGGACAGGGGGCAATCAGCCCCAGCATTTT
TRBJ1-1 | - | TRBV3-1/TRBV3-2 | TRBD1 | CASSFRDRGSEAFF | TGTGCCAGCAGCTTCCGGGACAGGGGGTCTGAAGCTTTCTTT
TRBJ2-7 | once | TRBV6-5 | - | CASSPGQGGYEQYF | TGTGCCAGCAGTCCCGGGCAGGGTGGATACGAGCAGTACTTC
TRBJ1-5 | - | TRBV6-1 | - | CASSERAGHQPQHF | TGTGCCAGCAGTGAAAGGGCAGGGCATCAGCCCCAGCATTTT
TRBJ1-1 | - | TRBV7-2 | - | CASSLSRNTEAFF | TGTGCCAGCAGCTTATCCAGAAACACTGAAGCTTTCTTT
TRBJ1-2 | - | TRBV5-1 | - | CASSSGSEIHGYTF | TGCGCCAGCAGCTCCGGCTCGGAGATCCATGGCTACACCTTC
TRBJ1-2 | - | TRBV5-1 | - | CASADSQGLYGYTF | TGCGCCAGCGCTGACTCGCAGGGGCTCTATGGCTACACCTTC
TRBJ1-4 | - | TRBV30 | - | CAWREGINEKLFF | TGTGCCTGGAGGGAGGGGATAAATGAAAAACTGTTTTTT
TRBJ2-7 | - | TRBV6-5 | - | CASSSSRRLVYEQYF | TGTGCCAGCAGTTCCTCTAGGAGGCTGGTCTACGAGCAGTACTTC
TRBJ2-3 | - | TRBV4-2 | TRBD2 | CASSQVQAGGPRDTQYF | TGTGCCAGCAGCCAAGTACAAGCGGGGGGGCCCCGGGATACGCAGTATTTT
TRBJ2-7 | - | TRBV7-7 | TRBD1 | CASSLDRKSSYEQYF | TGTGCTAGCAGCCTGGACAGGAAGAGCTCCTACGAGCAGTACTTC
TRBJ1-4 | - | TRBV7-2 | TRBD1 | CASSVQTGVDEKLFF | TGTGCCAGCAGCGTACAGACAGGGGTCGATGAAAAACTGTTTTTT
TRBJ1-6 | - | TRBV19 | - | CASSIDSGVNSPLHF | TGTGCCAGTAGTATCGATTCAGGGGTTAATTCACCCCTCCACTTT
TRBJ2-1 | - | TRBV6-2/TRBV6-3 | TRBD2 | CASSSTSGAYNEQFF | TGTGCCAGCAGTAGCACTAGCGGGGCCTACAATGAGCAGTTCTTC
TRBJ1-1 | - | TRBV29-1 | - | CSVEGSTQLLLSAEAFF | TGCAGCGTTGAAGGGAGCACCCAACTTCTACTTAGTGCTGAAGCTTTCTTT
TRBJ2-1 | - | TRBV6-4 | TRBD2 | CASSTSGGANEQFF | TGTGCCAGCAGTACTAGCGGGGGGGCCAATGAGCAGTTCTTC
TRBJ1-5 | - | TRBV27 | - | CASSLSTEGNQPQHF | TGTGCCAGCAGTTTATCGACGGAGGGGAATCAGCCCCAGCATTTT
TRBJ1-1 | - | TRBV5-6 | - | CASSLEGEGSEAFF | TGTGCCAGCAGCTTGGAAGGGGAAGGGTCTGAAGCTTTCTTT